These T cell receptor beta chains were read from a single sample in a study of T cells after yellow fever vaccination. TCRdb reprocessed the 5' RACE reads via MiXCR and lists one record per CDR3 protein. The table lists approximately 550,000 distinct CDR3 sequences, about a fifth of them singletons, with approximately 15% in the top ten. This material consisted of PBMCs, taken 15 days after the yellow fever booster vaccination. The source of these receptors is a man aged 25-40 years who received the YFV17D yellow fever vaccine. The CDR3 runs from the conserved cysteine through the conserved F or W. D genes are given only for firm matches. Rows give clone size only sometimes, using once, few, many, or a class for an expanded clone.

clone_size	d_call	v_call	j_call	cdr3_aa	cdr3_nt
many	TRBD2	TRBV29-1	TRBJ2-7	CSVLGGRAYEQYF	TGCAGCGTTCTCGGTGGGAGGGCGTACGAGCAGTACTTC
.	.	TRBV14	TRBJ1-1	CASSQDLQGEAFF	TGTGCCAGCAGCCAAGACCTCCAAGGTGAAGCTTTCTTT
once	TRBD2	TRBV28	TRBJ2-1	CASAWTSGRHNEQFF	TGTGCCAGTGCCTGGACTAGCGGGAGGCACAATGAGCAGTTCTTC
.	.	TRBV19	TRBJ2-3	CASSMDGANTQYF	TGTGCCAGTAGTATGGACGGGGCGAATACGCAGTATTTT
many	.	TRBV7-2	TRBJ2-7	CASSLARRGSYEQYF	TGTGCCAGCAGCTTAGCCAGGCGAGGCTCCTACGAGCAGTACTTC
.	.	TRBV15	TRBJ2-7	CATSKGLSTEQYF	TGTGCCACCAGCAAAGGACTATCTACAGAGCAGTACTTC
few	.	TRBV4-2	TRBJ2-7	CASSASSDYEQYF	TGTGCCAGCAGCGCGAGCTCGGACTACGAGCAGTACTTC
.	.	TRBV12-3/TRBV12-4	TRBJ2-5	CASSFWNQETQYF	TGTGCCAGCAGTTTCTGGAACCAAGAGACCCAGTACTTC
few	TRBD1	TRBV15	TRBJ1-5	CATSRGISGQGADQPQHF	TGTGCCACCAGCAGAGGGATTTCGGGACAGGGGGCAGATCAGCCCCAGCATTTT
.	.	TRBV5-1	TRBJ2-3	CASSSGLQYTDTQYF	TGCGCCAGCAGCTCTGGACTCCAATACACAGATACGCAGTATTTT
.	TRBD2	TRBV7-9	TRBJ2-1	CASSPQGTSGISEQFF	TGTGCCAGCAGCCCCCAAGGGACTAGCGGGATTAGTGAGCAGTTCTTC
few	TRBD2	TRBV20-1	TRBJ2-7	CSAPTRTSGTYEQYF	TGCAGTGCTCCCACAAGGACTAGCGGGACCTACGAGCAGTACTTC
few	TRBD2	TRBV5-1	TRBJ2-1	CASSLDPGGGYNEQFF	TGCGCCAGCAGCTTGGATCCGGGAGGGGGGTACAATGAGCAGTTCTTC
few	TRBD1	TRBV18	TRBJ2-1	CASSPLGQGPVPNEQFF	TGTGCCAGCTCACCGTTGGGACAGGGGCCTGTGCCCAATGAGCAGTTCTTC
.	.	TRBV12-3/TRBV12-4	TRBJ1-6	CASSLGGTPLHF	TGTGCCAGCAGTTTGGGTGGGACACCCCTCCACTTT
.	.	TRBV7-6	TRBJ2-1	CASSLARVAYNEQFF	TGTGCCAGCAGCTTAGCACGAGTAGCCTACAATGAGCAGTTCTTC
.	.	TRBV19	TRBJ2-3	CASINGATQYF	TGTGCCAGTATTAATGGGGCTACGCAGTATTTT
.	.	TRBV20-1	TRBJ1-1	CSAASGGGNTEAFF	TGCAGTGCTGCTAGTGGGGGGGGGAACACTGAAGCTTTCTTT
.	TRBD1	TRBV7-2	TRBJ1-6	CASSSNRGYNSPLHF	TGTGCCAGCAGCTCCAACAGGGGTTATAATTCACCCCTCCACTTT
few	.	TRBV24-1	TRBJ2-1	CATSATGTGYNEQFF	TGTGCCACCAGCGCGACAGGGACTGGCTACAATGAGCAGTTCTTC
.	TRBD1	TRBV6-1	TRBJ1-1	CASRDGTGRSEAFF	TGTGCCAGCAGGGATGGGACAGGACGGTCTGAAGCTTTCTTT
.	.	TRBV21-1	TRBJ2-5	CASSPHRGWGRRGETQYF	TGTGCCAGCAGCCCCCACCGGGGGTGGGGCCGGAGGGGAGAGACCCAGTACTTC
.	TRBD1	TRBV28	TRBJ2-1	CASSLRTGDNNEQFF	TGTGCCAGCAGTTTAAGGACAGGGGACAACAATGAGCAGTTCTTC
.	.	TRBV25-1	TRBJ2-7	CASGPTATYEQYF	TGTGCCAGCGGACCGACAGCAACCTACGAGCAGTACTTC
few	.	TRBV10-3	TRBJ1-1	CAISDRISGAFF	TGTGCCATCAGTGATAGGATCTCGGGAGCTTTCTTT
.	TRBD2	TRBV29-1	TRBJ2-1	CSVEATTRLASYNEQFF	TGCAGCGTTGAAGCCACCACCAGACTAGCTTCCTACAATGAGCAGTTCTTC
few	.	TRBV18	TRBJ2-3	CASSQFEDTQYF	TGTGCCAGCTCACAGTTTGAAGATACGCAGTATTTT
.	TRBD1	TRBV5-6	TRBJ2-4	CASSPTGGRDIQYF	TGTGCCAGCAGCCCGACAGGGGGTCGGGACATTCAGTACTTC
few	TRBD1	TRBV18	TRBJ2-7	CASSMDRGEQYF	TGTGCCAGCTCAATGGACAGGGGAGAGCAGTACTTC
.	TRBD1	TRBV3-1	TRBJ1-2	CASSPLSDRYYGGYTF	TGTGCCAGCAGCCCACTTTCGGACAGGTACTATGGTGGCTACACCTTC
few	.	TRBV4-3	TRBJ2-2	CASSPSPHRNTGELFF	TGCGCCAGCAGCCCCTCACCACATCGAAACACCGGGGAGCTGTTTTTT
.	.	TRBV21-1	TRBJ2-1	CASSKAETSGSSYNEQFF	TGTGCCAGCAGCAAAGCCGAGACTAGCGGGAGCTCCTACAATGAGCAGTTCTTC
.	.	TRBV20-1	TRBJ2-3	CCALLPVLGGTDTQYF	TGCTGTGCCCTCCTGCCGGTTTTAGGGGGCACAGATACGCAGTATTTT
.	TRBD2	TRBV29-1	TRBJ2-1	CSVGAGTSGYNEQFF	TGCAGCGTTGGGGCGGGGACTAGCGGATACAATGAGCAGTTCTTC
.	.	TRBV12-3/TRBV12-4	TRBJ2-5	CASSLGGVEETQYF	TGTGCCAGCAGTTTAGGCGGGGTTGAAGAGACCCAGTACTTC
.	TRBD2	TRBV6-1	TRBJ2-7	CASRPGLAGIYEQYF	TGTGCTAGCAGACCCGGACTAGCGGGAATTTACGAGCAGTACTTC
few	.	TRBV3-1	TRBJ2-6	CASSQVFTGANVLTF	TGTGCCAGCAGCCAAGTATTCACTGGGGCCAACGTCCTGACTTTC
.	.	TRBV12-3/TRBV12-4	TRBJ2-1	CASSQRGDEQFF	TGTGCCAGCAGTCAGCGTGGGGATGAGCAGTTCTTC
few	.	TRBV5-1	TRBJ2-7	CASSPVTERQSYEQYF	TGCGCCAGCAGCCCGGTGACCGAGCGGCAATCCTACGAGCAGTACTTC
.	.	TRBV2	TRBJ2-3	CASKETADVDTQYF	TGTGCCAGCAAGGAAACCGCCGATGTTGATACGCAGTATTTT
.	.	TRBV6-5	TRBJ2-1	CASSYSTSPSDQFF	TGTGCCAGCAGTTACTCGACTAGTCCCTCGGATCAGTTCTTC
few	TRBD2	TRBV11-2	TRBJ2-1	CASSLDSVTSGRAIYNEQFF	TGTGCCAGCAGCTTAGACTCAGTTACTAGCGGGAGGGCGATCTACAATGAGCAGTTCTTC
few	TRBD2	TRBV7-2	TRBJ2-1	CASSLEGASGRFHQFF	TGTGCCAGCAGCTTAGAAGGGGCTAGCGGGAGGTTTCATCAGTTCTTC
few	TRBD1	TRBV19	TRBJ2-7	CASSSAGTASYEQYF	TGTGCCAGTAGTAGCGCTGGGACAGCATCCTACGAGCAGTACTTC
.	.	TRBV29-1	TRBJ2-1	CSVEEPGERSYNEQFF	TGCAGCGTTGAAGAACCGGGAGAGCGCTCCTACAATGAGCAGTTCTTC
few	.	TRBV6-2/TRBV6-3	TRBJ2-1	CASRASGSALGYNEQFF	TGTGCCAGCAGGGCAAGCGGGTCCGCCCTGGGCTACAATGAGCAGTTCTTC
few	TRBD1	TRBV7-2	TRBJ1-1	CASSLGSQGTLNTEAFF	TGTGCCAGCAGCTTAGGATCACAGGGGACTCTGAACACTGAAGCTTTCTTT
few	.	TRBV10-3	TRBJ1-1	CAIFSAMNTEAFF	TGTGCCATCTTTTCAGCTATGAACACTGAAGCTTTCTTT
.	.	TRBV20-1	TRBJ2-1	CSARAGTSNEQFF	TGCAGTGCTAGAGCCGGGACCAGCAATGAGCAGTTCTTC
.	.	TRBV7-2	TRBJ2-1	CASTPGLNSYNEQFF	TGTGCCAGCACCCCGGGACTTAATTCCTACAATGAGCAGTTCTTC
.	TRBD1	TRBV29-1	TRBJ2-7	CSVLTGGSYEQYF	TGCAGCGTCCTAACAGGGGGCTCCTACGAGCAGTACTTC
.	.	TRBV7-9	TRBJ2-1	CASSREQVADGQFF	TGTGCCAGCAGCCGGGAACAGGTAGCGGACGGGCAGTTCTTC
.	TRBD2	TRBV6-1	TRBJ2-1	CASSLAGATNEQFF	TGTGCCAGCAGTCTAGCGGGAGCTACCAATGAGCAGTTCTTC
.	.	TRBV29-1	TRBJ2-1	CSVEKAVNEQFF	TGCAGCGTTGAGAAGGCAGTCAATGAGCAGTTCTTC
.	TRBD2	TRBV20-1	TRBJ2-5	CSAALAGRETQYF	TGCAGTGCGGCACTAGCGGGACGAGAGACCCAGTACTTC
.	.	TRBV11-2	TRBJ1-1	CASSLGSGWDTEAFF	TGTGCCAGCAGCTTGGGTTCAGGGTGGGACACTGAAGCTTTCTTT
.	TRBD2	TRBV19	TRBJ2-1	CASSGIAGGQDEQFF	TGTGCCAGTAGTGGAATAGCGGGAGGCCAGGATGAGCAGTTCTTC
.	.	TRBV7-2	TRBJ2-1	CASSYAPPGEQFF	TGTGCCAGCAGCTACGCCCCTCCGGGAGAGCAGTTCTTC
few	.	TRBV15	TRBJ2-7	CATSRDAVVSYEQYF	TGTGCCACCAGCAGAGATGCTGTCGTTTCCTACGAGCAGTACTTC
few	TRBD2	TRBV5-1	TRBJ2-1	CASSSVTSGSVGEQFF	TGCGCCAGCAGCTCAGTAACTAGCGGGAGTGTAGGGGAGCAGTTCTTC